Detailed here is one TCR beta chain. The CDR3 covers 21 residues. Germline CDR1 is DFQATT and CDR2 is SNEGSKA (reference sequence). V was trimmed by 5 bases and J by 0 bases, leaving 34 bases between them. This sample stems from a study of blood T cells in healthy people across ages. Using a J-beta primer mix together with a sample-barcoded 5' primer, a second PCR was run for roughly 6 to 11 cycles. Each of the cDNA molecules was tagged by a template-switch adaptor with 12 random nucleotides. A single record per CDR3 protein comes from TCRdb applying MiXCR to the 5' RACE reads. This table has 1.5 million to 2 million distinct CDR3 sequences, approximately 32% appearing once.

The sequenced sample was blood. This sequence joins TRBV20-1 and TRBJ1-1, with TRBD1 as a possible D gene (6 bases). The receptor comes from a woman aged 25-40 years in good health. CDR3 sequence (DNA): TGCAGTGCTCAGAAAACCCGAGGGGGAATCTTATATGGGGACATGAACACTGAAGCTTTCTTT. Its translation is CSAQKTRGGILYGDMNTEAFF.